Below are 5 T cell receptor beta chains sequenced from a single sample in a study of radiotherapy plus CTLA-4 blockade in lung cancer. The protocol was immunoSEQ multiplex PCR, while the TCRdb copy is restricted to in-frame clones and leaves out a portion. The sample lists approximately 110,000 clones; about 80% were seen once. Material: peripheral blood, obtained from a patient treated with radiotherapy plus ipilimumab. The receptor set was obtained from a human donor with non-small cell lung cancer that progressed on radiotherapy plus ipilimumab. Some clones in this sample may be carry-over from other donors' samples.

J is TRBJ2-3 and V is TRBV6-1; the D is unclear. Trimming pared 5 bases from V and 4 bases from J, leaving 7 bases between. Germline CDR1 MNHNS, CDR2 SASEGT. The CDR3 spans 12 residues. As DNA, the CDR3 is TGTGCCAGCAGTTCAAGAGCAGATACGCAGTATTTT. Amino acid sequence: CASSSRADTQYF.

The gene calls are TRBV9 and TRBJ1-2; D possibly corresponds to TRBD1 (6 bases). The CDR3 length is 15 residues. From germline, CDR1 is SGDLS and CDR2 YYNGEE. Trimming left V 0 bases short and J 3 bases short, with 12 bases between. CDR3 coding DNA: TGTGCCAGCAGCGTAGAGGCAGGGGTGGACTATGGCTACACCTTC. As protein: CASSVEAGVDYGYTF.

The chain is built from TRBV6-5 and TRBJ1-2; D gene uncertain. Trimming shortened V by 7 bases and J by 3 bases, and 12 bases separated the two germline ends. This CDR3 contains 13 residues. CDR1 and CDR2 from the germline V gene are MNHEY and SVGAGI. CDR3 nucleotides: TGTGCCAGCAACCCGACCCCCGACTATGGCTACACCTTC. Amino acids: CASNPTPDYGYTF.

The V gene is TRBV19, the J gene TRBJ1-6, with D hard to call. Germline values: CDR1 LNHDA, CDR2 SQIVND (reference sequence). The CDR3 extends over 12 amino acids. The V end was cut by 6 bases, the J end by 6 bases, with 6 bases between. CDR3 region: CASSRINSPLHF. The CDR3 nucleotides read TGTGCCAGTAGCCGGATTAATTCACCCCTCCACTTT. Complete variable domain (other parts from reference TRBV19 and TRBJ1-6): DGGITQSPKYLFRKEGQNVTLSCEQNLNHDAMYWYRQDPGQGLRLIYYSQIVNDFQKGDIAEGYSVSREKKESFPLTVTSAQKNPTAFYLCASSRINSPLHFGNGTRLTVT.

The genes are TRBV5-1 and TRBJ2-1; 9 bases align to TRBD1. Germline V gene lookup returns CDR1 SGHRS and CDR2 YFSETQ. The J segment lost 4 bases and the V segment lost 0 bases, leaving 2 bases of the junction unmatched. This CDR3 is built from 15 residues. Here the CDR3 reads CASSLVQGAYNEQFF. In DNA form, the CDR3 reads TGCGCCAGCAGCTTGGTACAGGGGGCGTACAATGAGCAGTTCTTC.